The 15 T cell receptor delta chains presented below share a single source sample, sequenced in a study of γδ T cells in repeated Plasmodium falciparum infection. TCRdb ran CATT on the multiplex PCR reads. Of 85,000 to 90,000 delta-chain clones in the sample, under 1.5% are singletons; the top ten hold around 8.1%. Gammadelta T cells were flow-sorted from PBMC into Vgamma9/Vdelta2+ and Vdelta2-negative populations for bulk analysis. The sample taken for sequencing was gamma-delta T cells from blood. Receptors originate from a pool of human donors (malaria-infected and uninfected, not separated).

On this clone: TCRdb lists the protein of a much larger clone for this DNA, which differs at residue 11, so this is likely a read error; the protein given here is translated from the DNA itself. V and J are TRDV1 and TRDJ1; D is perhaps TRDD3 (6 bases). Trimming removed 0 bases at V and 0 bases at J, with 23 bases between. Per the germline V gene, CDR1 is TSWWSYY and CDR2 is QGS. This CDR3 contains 20 residues. In DNA, the CDR3 is TGTGCTCTTGGGGAACTAGAGCCTTGGGGGGCTACTCCGTACACCGATAAACTCATCTTT. Its translation is CALGELEPWGATPYTDKLIF.

The sample holds many counts of this clone. The chain links TRDV1 to TRDJ1; 11 bases agree with TRDD3. CDR1 and CDR2 from the germline V gene are TSWWSYY and QGS. V lost 0 bases and J lost 4; bases outside the gene matches: 28. This CDR3 comprises 24 residues. As DNA, the CDR3 is TGTGCTCTTGGGGAACTATGTGAATTACTTCCCTTCCCGAATCTGGGGGATACCGGCGATAAACTCATCTTT. It is translated as CALGELCELLPFPNLGDTGDKLIF.

This clone was detected only a few times. This likely reflects a read error, since a far larger clone is one base away. Other DNA sequences in this sample translate to the same CDR3. The CDR3 DNA reads TGTGCTCTCGGGGAAGGGTCCTTCCTACCCGTACTGGGGATACCCCCGGAAACCGATAAACTCATCTTT. It is translated as CALGEGSFLPVLGIPPETDKLIF. The chain couples TRDV1 to TRDJ1; a possible D gene is TRDD2 (9 bases). Germline CDR1 and CDR2: TSWWSYY and QGS. The CDR3 consists of 23 residues.

About this clone itself: The translation of this DNA and the TCRdb protein of a much larger clone differ at residue 9, probably owing to a read error; the protein shown here is translated from the DNA. V is TRDV2 and J is TRDJ2, with D perhaps matching TRDD3 (6 bases). The CDR3 totals 21 residues. CDR1 is GEAIGNYY, CDR2 EKD, per germline. Trimming left V 0 bases short and J 1 base short, with 26 bases between. The chain's CDR3 is CACDTFLDRGTRAYLTAQLFF. CDR3 bases: TGTGCCTGTGACACCTTCCTTGACCGGGGGACAAGGGCCTATTTGACAGCACAACTCTTCTTT.

There are a few counts of this clone. This DNA translates differently at residue 9 from the TCRdb protein, which is that of a much larger clone; a read error is likely, and the protein shown is the DNA's own translation. This chain links TRDV1 with TRDJ1; D is undetermined. Since TCRdb gives no J gene, matching the DNA to germline was used here to assign it. The CDR3 runs to 15 residues. Germline V gene lookup returns CDR1 TSWWSYY and CDR2 QGS. Trimming left V 2 bases short and J 1 base short, with 11 bases between. The DNA for the CDR3 is TGTGCTCTTGGGGAAATAGCGAGGTCCACCGATAAACTCATCTTT. It translates to CALGEIARSTDKLIF.

A note on this clone: This DNA's translation differs at residue 12 from TCRdb's protein, which comes from a much larger clone; a read error is likely, and the protein shown is translated from the DNA. As DNA, the CDR3 is TGTGCCTGTGACACGATCTATGGGGGATACGCCAATAAACTCATCTTT. Protein product: CACDTIYGGYANKLIF. This chain uses TRDV2 with TRDJ1; 11 bases line up with TRDD3. Assignment of the J gene here rests on matching the DNA to germline, because TCRdb gives none. The CDR3 spans 16 residues. Trimming removed 1 base from V and 6 bases from J; junction bases left unmatched: 9. Germline V gene lookup returns CDR1 GEAIGNYY and CDR2 EKD.

A note on this clone: The protein held in TCRdb is that of a much larger clone and does not match this DNA's translation at residue 17, likely because of a read error; the protein shown is translated from the DNA. The chain uses TRDV2 and TRDJ2; D may be TRDD3 (6 bases). TCRdb leaves out the J gene; it was filled in here by matching the DNA to germline. The V gene's germline CDR1 is GEAIGNYY and CDR2 EKD. The CDR3 runs to 21 residues. CDR3 nucleotide sequence: TGTGCCTGTGACACTATAAGGGGGAGCCCTACCTTTCACGCTTTGACAGAACAACTCTTCTTT. It encodes CACDTIRGSPTFHALTEQLFF.

A remark on this clone: The likely explanation is a read error, given a far larger clone one base away. The rearrangement links TRDV1 to TRDJ1; 13 nucleotides agree with TRDD3. TCRdb offers no J gene call, so here the DNA was matched to germline to obtain one. Germline V gene data show CDR1 as TSWWSYY and CDR2 as QGS. The CDR3 consists of 21 residues. The CDR3 here is CALGELKLSWDWGIRSDKLIF. For the CDR3, the DNA is TGTGCCCTTGGGGAACTAAAGCTTTCCTGGGACTGGGGGATACGCTCCGATAAACTCATCTTT.

This clone was seen repeatedly, ten times or more. This sequence joins TRDV1 and TRDJ1; 13 bases fit TRDD3. Germline V lookup: CDR1 TSWWSYY, CDR2 QGS. The CDR3 covers 27 residues. V lost 5 bases and J lost 0; bases outside the gene matches: 36. Here the CDR3 DNA reads TGTGCTCTTGGGAAACGGCGGATTCCCCTCGTAGTACTGGGGGATACGTCGGTTGCCTATTACACCGATAAACTCATCTTT. Translating gives CALGKRRIPLVVLGDTSVAYYTDKLIF.

This clone was detected only a few times. The protein recorded in TCRdb matches a much larger clone and deviates from this DNA's translation at residue 13, suggesting a read error; the protein here is obtained by translating the DNA. The chain is built from TRDV3 and TRDJ1; possibly TRDD3 for D (5 bases). From germline, CDR1 is TVYSNPD and CDR2 GDNSRS (reference sequence). The CDR3 covers 17 residues. CDR3 sequence reads: CAFTYLPWEMYTNKLIF. CDR3 in DNA: TGTGCCTTTACATATCTCCCCTGGGAGATGTACACCAATAAACTCATCTTT.

A few counts support this clone. This DNA translates differently at residue 4 from the TCRdb protein, which is that of a much larger clone; a read error is likely, and the protein shown is the DNA's own translation. The CDR3 sequence is CAYETYWNTDKLIF. As DNA, the CDR3 is TGTGCTTATGAGACGTACTGGAACACCGATAAACTCATCTTT. The chain uses TRAV38-2/DV8 and TRDJ1, with D possibly matching TRDD3 (5 bases). The J gene is absent in TCRdb and was assigned here via DNA matching to germline. The length of the CDR3 is 14 residues. The ends were cut back, 7 bases at V and 0 bases at J, with 13 bases in the middle. The germline V gene encodes CDR1 TSESDYY and CDR2 QEAYKQQN.

There are many counts of this clone. The protein given by TCRdb reflects a much larger clone and differs at residue 8 from this DNA's translation, likely from a read error; the protein shown is the DNA's translation. The chain joins TRDV1 to TRDJ1; the match to TRDD3 covers 8 bases. No J segment appears in TCRdb, so it was assigned here by matching the sequence to germline. This CDR3 comprises 16 residues. Germline-derived CDR1 and CDR2 are TSWWSYY and QGS. The J segment lost 7 bases and the V segment lost 4 bases, leaving 14 bases of the junction unmatched. The CDR3 DNA reads as TGTGCTCTTGGGGCCAAACCCACCGTACTGGGGGGTAAACTCATCTTT. Translating gives CALGAKPTVLGGKLIF.

This clone has more than one count but fewer than ten. The amino acid sequence in TCRdb belongs to a much larger clone and departs from this DNA's translation at residue 12, likely a sequencing read error; the sequence shown is translated from the DNA. The chain combines TRDV2 with TRDJ2; 13 bases agree with TRDD3. No J segment appears in TCRdb, so it was assigned here by matching the sequence to germline. Germline CDR1 and CDR2: GEAIGNYY and EKD. The CDR3 is 15 amino acids. The CDR3 reads CACDVLGDTTARLFF. The CDR3 DNA is TGTGCCTGTGACGTACTGGGGGATACGACAGCACGACTCTTCTTT.

As concerns this clone: TCRdb's entry gives the protein of a much larger clone, which mismatches this DNA's translation at residue 20, likely from a read error; the protein reported here is translated from the DNA. The chain couples TRDV1 to TRDJ1; a possible D gene is TRDD2 (9 bases). Assignment of the J gene here rests on matching the DNA to germline, because TCRdb gives none. The CDR3 is made up of 23 amino acids. Germline V CDR1 and CDR2: TSWWSYY, QGS. CDR3 nucleotide sequence: TGTGCTCTTGGGGCTGCCGAAGGCCTTCCTACTGGGGGTTCCCGCGCGTACACCGATATACTCATCTTT. Its translation: CALGAAEGLPTGGSRAYTDILIF.

A note on this clone: TCRdb's protein for this DNA is that of a much larger clone and differs from the translation at residue 5, likely a read error; the protein shown is the DNA translation. The rearrangement uses TRDV1 and TRDJ1, with 12 positions matching TRDD3. TCRdb supplies no J gene; here it was assigned by aligning the nucleotide sequence to germline. This CDR3 comprises 25 residues. Germline assignment: CDR1 TSWWSYY and CDR2 QGS. V lost 4 bases and J lost 0; bases outside the gene matches: 30. The CDR3 sequence: CALGGHRASHCTGGYLGLYTDKLIF. The CDR3 DNA follows: TGTGCTCTTGGGGGACATCGTGCTTCCCACTGTACTGGGGGATACTTGGGGCTGTACACCGATAAACTCATCTTT.